This T cell receptor beta chain emerged from a study of identical twins. From germline, CDR1 is DFQATT and CDR2 SNEGSKA (reference sequence). CDR3 length: 13 residues. The ends were cut back, 6 bases at V and 4 bases at J, with 14 bases in the middle. Each CDR3 protein is one row after TCRdb ran MiXCR on the 5' RACE reads. The sample lists approximately 700,000 distinct CDR3 sequences, roughly 18% seen once, with 10% to 15% in the top ten. Another study also made use of these data, one on T cells expressing NK-cell markers.

The rearrangement links TRBV20-1 to TRBJ2-3, with TRBD2 as a possible D gene (6 bases). Sequencing input: PBMCs. The source of this sequence is a woman aged 18-35 years in good health. The CDR3, as DNA: TGCAGTGCCCGAGGAGGGTTTGCAGATACGCAGTATTTT. It encodes CSARGGFADTQYF.